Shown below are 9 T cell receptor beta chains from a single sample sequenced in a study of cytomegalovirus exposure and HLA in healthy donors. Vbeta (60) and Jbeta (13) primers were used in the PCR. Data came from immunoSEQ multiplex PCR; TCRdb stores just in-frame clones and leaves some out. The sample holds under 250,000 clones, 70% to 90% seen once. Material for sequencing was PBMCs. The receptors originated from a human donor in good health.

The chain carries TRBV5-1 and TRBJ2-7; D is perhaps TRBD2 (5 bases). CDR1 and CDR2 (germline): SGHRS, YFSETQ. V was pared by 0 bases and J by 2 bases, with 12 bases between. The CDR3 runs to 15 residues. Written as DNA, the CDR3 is TGCGCCAGCAGCTTGGAATCCGGACTCACCTACGAGCAGTACTTC. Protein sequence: CASSLESGLTYEQYF.

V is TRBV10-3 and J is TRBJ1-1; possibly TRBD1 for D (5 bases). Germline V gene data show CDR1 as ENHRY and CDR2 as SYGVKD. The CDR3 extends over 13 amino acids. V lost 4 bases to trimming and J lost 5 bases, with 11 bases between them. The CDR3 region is CAISALGGTEAFF. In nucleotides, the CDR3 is TGTGCCATCAGTGCTTTGGGGGGAACTGAAGCTTTCTTT.

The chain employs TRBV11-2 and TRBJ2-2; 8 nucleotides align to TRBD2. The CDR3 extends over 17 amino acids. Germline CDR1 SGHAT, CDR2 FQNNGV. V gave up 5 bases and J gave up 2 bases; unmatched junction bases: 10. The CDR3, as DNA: TGTGCCAGCAGCCCTAGTCCAGCGGGGGTAAACACCGGGGAGCTGTTTTTT. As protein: CASSPSPAGVNTGELFF.

CDR3 coding DNA: TGTGCCAGCAGCGCGGCTAGCTCCTACAATGAGCAGTTCTTC. Amino acid sequence: CASSAASSYNEQFF. The rearrangement uses TRBV7-3 and TRBJ2-1, with D unresolved. There are 14 residues in the CDR3. The V gene lost 5 bases and the J gene lost 0 bases, with 8 bases spanning the gap. Germline loops: CDR1 SGHTA, CDR2 FQGTGA.

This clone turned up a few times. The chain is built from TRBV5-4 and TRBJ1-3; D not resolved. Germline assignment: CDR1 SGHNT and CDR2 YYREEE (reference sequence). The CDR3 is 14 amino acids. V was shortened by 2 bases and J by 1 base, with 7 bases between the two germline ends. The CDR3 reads CASSLSVSGNTIYF. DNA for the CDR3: TGTGCCAGCAGCTTATCCGTTTCTGGAAACACCATATATTTT.

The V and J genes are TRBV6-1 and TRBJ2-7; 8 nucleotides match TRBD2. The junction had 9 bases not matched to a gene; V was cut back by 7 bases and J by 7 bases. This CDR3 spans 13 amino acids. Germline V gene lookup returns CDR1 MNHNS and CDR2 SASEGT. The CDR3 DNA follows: TGTGCCAGCAAACTAGCGGAGGTGGGTGAGCAGTACTTC. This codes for CASKLAEVGEQYF.

CDR3 protein: CASSRKPGGDLEGYTF. The CDR3 coding sequence is TGCGCCAGCAGTCGAAAACCAGGGGGCGATTTAGAAGGCTACACCTTC. The V and J genes are TRBV10-1 and TRBJ1-2, with TRBD1 matching over 8 bases. Germline V CDR1 and CDR2: WNHNN, SYGVQD (reference sequence). Germline trimming cut 5 bases from V and 8 bases from J; bases unmatched to any gene: 16. This CDR3 is 16 amino acids long.

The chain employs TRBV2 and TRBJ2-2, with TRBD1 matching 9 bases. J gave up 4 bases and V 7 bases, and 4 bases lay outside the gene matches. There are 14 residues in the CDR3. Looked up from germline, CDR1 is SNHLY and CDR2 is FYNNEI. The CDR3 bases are TGTGCCAGCAAGGGACAGGGAATCACCGGGGAGCTGTTTTTT. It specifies CASKGQGITGELFF.

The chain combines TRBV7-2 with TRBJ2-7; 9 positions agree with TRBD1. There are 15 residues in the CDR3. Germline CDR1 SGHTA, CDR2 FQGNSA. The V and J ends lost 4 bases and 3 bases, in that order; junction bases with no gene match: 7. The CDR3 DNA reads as TGTGCCAGCAGCTCCTCTTCGACAGGGGGCTACGAGCAGTACTTC. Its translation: CASSSSSTGGYEQYF.